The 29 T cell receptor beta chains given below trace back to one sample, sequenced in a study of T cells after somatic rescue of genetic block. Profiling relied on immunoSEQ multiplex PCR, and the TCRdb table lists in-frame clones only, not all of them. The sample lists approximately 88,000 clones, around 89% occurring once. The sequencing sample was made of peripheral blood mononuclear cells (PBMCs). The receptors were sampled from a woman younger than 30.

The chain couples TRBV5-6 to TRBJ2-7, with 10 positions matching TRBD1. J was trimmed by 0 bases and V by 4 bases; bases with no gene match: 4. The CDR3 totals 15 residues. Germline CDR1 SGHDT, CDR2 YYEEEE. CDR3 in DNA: TGTGCCAGCAGCGAGGGACAGGGGCACTCCTACGAGCAGTACTTC. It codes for CASSEGQGHSYEQYF.

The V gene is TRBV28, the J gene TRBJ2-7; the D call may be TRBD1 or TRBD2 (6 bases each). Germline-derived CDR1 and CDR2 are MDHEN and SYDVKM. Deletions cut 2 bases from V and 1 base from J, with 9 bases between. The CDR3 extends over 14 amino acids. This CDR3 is CASSLRGGSYEQYF. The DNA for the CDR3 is TGTGCCAGCAGTTTACGAGGGGGGTCCTACGAGCAGTACTTC.

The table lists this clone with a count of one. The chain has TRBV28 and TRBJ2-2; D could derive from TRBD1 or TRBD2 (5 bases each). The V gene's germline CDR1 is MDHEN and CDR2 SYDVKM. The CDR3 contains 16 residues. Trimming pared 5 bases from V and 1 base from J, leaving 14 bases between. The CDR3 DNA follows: TGTGCCAGCAGTCGTCCGGGGACCTTGAACACCGGGGAGCTGTTTTTT. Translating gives CASSRPGTLNTGELFF. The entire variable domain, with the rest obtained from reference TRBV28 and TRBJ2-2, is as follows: DVKVTQSSRYLVKRTGEKVFLECVQDMDHENMFWYRQDPGLGLRLIYFSYDVKMKEKGDIPEGYSVSREKKERFSLILESASTNQTSMYLCASSRPGTLNTGELFFGEGSRLTVL.

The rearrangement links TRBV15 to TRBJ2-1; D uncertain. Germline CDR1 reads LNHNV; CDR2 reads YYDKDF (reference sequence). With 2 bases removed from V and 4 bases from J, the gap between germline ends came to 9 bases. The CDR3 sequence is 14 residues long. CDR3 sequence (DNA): TGTGCCACCAGCAGACTACTCGTATACAATGAGCAGTTCTTC. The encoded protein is CATSRLLVYNEQFF. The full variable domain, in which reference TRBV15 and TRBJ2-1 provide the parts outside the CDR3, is DAMVIQNPRYQVTQFGKPVTLSCSQTLNHNVMYWYQQKSSQAPKLLFHYYDKDFNNEADTPDNFQSRRPNTSFCFLDIRSPGLGDTAMYLCATSRLLVYNEQFFGPGTRLTVL.

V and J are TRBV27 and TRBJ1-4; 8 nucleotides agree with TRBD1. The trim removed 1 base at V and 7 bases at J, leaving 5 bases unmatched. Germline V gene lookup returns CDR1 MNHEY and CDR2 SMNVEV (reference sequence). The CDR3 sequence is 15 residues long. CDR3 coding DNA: TGTGCCAGCAGTTTATTTGGCAGGGGGCCTGAAAAACTGTTTTTT. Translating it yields CASSLFGRGPEKLFF.

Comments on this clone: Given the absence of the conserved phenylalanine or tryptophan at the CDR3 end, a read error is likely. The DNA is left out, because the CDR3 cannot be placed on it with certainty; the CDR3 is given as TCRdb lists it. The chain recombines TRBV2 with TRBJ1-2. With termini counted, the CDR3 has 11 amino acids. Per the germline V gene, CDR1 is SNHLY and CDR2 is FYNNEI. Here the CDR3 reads CASEQLGLIAL.

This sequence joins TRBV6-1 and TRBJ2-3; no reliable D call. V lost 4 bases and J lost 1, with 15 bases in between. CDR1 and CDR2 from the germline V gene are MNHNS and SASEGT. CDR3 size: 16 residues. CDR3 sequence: CASSAILAKGTDTQYF. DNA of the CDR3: TGTGCCAGCAGTGCGATACTCGCTAAAGGCACAGATACGCAGTATTTT.

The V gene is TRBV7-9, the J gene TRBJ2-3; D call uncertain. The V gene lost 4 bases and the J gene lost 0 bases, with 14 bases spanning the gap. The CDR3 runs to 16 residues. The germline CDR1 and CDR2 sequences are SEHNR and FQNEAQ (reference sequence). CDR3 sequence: CASSSLVDTSTDTQYF. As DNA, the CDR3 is TGTGCCAGCAGCTCCCTGGTAGACACTAGCACAGATACGCAGTATTTT.

The CDR3 DNA is TGTGCCAGCGCGGGGACAGGGACACCTGGAAACACCATATATTTT. Translated: CASAGTGTPGNTIYF. The genes are TRBV6-5 and TRBJ1-3; 9 nucleotides align to TRBD1. This CDR3 is built from 15 residues. V shed 8 bases, J shed 2 bases, and the junction held 7 bases outside the gene matches. The germline CDR1 and CDR2 sequences are MNHEY and SVGAGI.

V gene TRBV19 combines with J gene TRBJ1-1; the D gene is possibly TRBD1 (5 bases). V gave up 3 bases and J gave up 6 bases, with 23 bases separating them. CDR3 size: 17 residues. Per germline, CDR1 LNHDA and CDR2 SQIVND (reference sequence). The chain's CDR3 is CASSMPQGDGGIAEAFF. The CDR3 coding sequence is TGTGCCAGTAGTATGCCTCAAGGGGACGGAGGTATCGCTGAAGCTTTCTTT.

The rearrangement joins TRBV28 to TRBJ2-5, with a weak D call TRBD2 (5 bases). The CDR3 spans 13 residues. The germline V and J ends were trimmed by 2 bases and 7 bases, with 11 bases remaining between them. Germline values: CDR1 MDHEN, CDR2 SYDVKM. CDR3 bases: TGTGCCAGCAGTTTAGGACTGCTAAGGACCCAGTACTTC. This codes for CASSLGLLRTQYF.

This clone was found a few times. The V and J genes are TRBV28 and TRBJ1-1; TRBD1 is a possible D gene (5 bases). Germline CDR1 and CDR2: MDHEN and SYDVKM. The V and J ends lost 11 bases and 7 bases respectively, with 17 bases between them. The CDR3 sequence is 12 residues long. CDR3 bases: TGTGCCTCCCAGTCGGTCCAGGGTGAAGCTTTCTTT. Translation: CASQSVQGEAFF.

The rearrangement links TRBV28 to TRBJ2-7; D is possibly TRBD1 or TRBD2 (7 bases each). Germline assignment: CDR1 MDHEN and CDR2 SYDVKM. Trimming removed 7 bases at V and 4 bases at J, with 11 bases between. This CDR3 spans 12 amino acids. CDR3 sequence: CASTRGGYEQYF. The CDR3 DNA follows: TGTGCCAGCACCAGGGGGGGGTACGAGCAGTACTTC.

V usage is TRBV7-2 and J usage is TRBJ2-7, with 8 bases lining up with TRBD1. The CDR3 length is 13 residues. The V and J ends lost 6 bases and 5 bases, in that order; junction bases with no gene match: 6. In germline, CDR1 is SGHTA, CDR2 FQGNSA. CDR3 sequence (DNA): TGTGCCAGCAGGAGAAGGGGACAGGACGAGCAGTACTTC. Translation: CASRRRGQDEQYF.

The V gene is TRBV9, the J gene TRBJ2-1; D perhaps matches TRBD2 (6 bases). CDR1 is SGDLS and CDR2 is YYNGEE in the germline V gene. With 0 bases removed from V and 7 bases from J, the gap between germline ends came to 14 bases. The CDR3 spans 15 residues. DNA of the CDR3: TGTGCCAGCAGCGTAGGGGGCGGGATAGGGAATGAGCAGTTCTTC. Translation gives CASSVGGGIGNEQFF. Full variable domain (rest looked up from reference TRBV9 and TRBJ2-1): DSGVTQTPKHLITATGQRVTLRCSPRSGDLSVYWYQQSLDQGLQFLIQYYNGEERAKGNILERFSAQQFPDLHSELNLSSLELGDSALYFCASSVGGGIGNEQFFGPGTRLTVL.

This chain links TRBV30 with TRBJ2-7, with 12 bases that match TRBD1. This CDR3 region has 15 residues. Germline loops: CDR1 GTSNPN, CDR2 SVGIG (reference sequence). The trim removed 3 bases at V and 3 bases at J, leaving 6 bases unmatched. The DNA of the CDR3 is TGTGCCTGGAGCGCCGGGACAGGGGGCTTCTACGAGCAGTACTTC. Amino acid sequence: CAWSAGTGGFYEQYF.

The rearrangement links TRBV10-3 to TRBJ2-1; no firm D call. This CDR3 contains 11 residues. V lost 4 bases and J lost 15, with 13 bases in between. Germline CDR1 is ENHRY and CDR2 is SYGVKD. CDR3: CAISGRGPPFF. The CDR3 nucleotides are TGTGCCATCAGTGGCCGCGGACCCCCGTTCTTC.

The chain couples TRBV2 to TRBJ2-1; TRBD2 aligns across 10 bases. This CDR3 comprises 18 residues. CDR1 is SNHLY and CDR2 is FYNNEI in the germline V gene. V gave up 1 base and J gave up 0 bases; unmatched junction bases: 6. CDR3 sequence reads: CASSEGTSGASSYNEQFF. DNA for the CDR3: TGTGCCAGCAGTGAAGGGACTAGCGGAGCCAGCTCCTACAATGAGCAGTTCTTC.

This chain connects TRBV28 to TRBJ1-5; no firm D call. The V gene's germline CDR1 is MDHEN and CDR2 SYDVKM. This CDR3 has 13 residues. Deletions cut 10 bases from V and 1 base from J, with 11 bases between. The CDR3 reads CATHTGSNQPQHF. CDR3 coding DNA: TGTGCCACCCACACGGGGAGCAATCAGCCCCAGCATTTT. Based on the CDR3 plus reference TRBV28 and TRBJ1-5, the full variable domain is DVKVTQSSRYLVKRTGEKVFLECVQDMDHENMFWYRQDPGLGLRLIYFSYDVKMKEKGDIPEGYSVSREKKERFSLILESASTNQTSMYLCATHTGSNQPQHFGDGTRLSIL.

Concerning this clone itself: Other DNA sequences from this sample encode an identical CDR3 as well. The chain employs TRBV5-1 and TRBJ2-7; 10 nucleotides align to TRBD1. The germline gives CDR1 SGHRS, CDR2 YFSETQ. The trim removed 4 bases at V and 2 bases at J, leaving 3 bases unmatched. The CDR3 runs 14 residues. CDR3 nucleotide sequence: TGCGCCAGCAGCAATGGACAGGGGGCCTACGAGCAGTACTTC. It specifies CASSNGQGAYEQYF.

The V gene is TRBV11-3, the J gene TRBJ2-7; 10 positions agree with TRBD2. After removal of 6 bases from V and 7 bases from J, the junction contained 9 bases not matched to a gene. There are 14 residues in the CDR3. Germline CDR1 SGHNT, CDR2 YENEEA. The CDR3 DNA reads TGTGCCAGCAGTCAAAGCGGGAGGGCCGAGGAGCAGTACTTC. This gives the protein CASSQSGRAEEQYF.

DNA for the CDR3: TGTGCCGGCACCCTGTTACCGACCTTAGCTACTTTGGAGCAGTACTTC. Protein: CAGTLLPTLATLEQYF. The rearrangement uses TRBV2 and TRBJ2-7, with unresolved D. The germline V and J ends were trimmed by 11 bases and 7 bases, with 30 bases remaining between them. The germline CDR1 and CDR2 sequences are SNHLY and FYNNEI. The CDR3 runs to 16 residues.

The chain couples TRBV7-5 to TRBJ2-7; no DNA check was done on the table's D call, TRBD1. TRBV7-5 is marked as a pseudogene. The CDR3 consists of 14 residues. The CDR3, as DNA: TGTGCCAGAAGCTTAGCCTCCCCCAGGTGTGAGCAGTACTTC. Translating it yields CARSLASPRCEQYF.

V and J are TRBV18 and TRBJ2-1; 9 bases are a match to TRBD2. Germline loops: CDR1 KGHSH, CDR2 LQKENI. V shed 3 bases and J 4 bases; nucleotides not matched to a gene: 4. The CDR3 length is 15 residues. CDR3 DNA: TGTGCCAGCTCACCCGGGACTAGCCTTTACAATGAGCAGTTCTTC. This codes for CASSPGTSLYNEQFF. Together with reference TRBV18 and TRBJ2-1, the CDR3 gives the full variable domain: NAGVMQNPRHLVRRRGQEARLRCSPMKGHSHVYWYRQLPEEGLKFMVYLQKENIIDESGMPKERFSAEFPKEGPSILRIQQVVRGDSAAYFCASSPGTSLYNEQFFGPGTRLTVL.

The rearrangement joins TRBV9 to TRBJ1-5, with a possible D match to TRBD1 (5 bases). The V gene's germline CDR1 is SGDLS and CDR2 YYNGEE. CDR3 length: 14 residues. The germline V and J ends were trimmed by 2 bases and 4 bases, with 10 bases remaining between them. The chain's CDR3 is CASSVTDMNQPQHF. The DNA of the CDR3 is TGTGCCAGCAGCGTGACGGACATGAATCAGCCCCAGCATTTT.

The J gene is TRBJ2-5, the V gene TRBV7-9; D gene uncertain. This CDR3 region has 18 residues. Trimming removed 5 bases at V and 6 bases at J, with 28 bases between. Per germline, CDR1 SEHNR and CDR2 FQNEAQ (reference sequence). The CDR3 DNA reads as TGTGCCAGCAGCCCTTACAAATTCGAGTTGGAGCCCGACAAGACCCAGTACTTC. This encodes CASSPYKFELEPDKTQYF.

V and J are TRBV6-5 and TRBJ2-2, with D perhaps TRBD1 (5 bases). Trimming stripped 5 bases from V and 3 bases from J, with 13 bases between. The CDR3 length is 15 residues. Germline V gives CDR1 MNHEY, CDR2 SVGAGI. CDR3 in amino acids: CASSIGRGHTGELFF. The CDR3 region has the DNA TGTGCCAGCAGTATCGGTAGGGGTCACACCGGGGAGCTGTTTTTT.

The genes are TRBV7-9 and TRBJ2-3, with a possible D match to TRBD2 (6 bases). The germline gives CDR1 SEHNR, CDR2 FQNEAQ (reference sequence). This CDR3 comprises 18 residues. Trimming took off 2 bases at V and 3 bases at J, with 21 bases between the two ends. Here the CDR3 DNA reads TGTGCCAGCAGCTTATTCGCGGCGGGACGGATAGGTACAGATACGCAGTATTTT. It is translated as CASSLFAAGRIGTDTQYF.

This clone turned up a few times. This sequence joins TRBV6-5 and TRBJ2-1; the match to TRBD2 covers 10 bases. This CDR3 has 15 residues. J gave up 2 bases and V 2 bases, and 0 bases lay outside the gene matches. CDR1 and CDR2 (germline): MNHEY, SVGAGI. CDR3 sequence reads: CASSYTSGTYNEQFF. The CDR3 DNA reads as TGTGCCAGCAGTTACACTAGCGGGACCTACAATGAGCAGTTCTTC.